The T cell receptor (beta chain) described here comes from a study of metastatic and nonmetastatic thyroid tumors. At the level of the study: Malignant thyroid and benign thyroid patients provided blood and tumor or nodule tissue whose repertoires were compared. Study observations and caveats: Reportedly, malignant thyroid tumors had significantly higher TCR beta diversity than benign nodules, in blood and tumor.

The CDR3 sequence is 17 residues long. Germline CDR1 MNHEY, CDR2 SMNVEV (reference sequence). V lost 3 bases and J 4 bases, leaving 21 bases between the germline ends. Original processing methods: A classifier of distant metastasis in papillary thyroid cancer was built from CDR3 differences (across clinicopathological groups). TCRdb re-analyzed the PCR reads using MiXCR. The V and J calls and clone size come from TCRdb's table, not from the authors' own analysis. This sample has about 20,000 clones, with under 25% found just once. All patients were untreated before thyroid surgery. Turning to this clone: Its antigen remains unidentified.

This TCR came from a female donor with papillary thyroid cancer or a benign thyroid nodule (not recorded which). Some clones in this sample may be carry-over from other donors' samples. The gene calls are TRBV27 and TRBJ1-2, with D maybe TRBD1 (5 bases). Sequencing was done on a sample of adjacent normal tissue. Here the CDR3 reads CASSFFGGAEDAYGYTF. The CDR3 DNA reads TGTGCCAGCAGTTTCTTTGGAGGGGCGGAAGACGCCTATGGCTACACCTTC.